This TCR beta chain was sequenced for a study of cytomegalovirus exposure and HLA in healthy donors. General study findings and limits: Associated with cytomegalovirus, according to the listing, were fewer than 200 TCR beta chains.

Comments on this clone: Its antigen is not known.

V gave up 7 bases and J gave up 7 bases; unmatched junction bases: 7. The CDR3 is made up of 14 amino acids. Germline V gives CDR1 LGHNT, CDR2 FRNRAP. The data were produced by immunoSEQ multiplex PCR, yet TCRdb's version contains in-frame clones alone and is incomplete. The sample holds approximately 160,000 clones; about 90% are singletons and the top ten take 4% to 5%. The receptor was isolated from a man aged 18 to 30 in good health and CMV-seropositive. V usage is TRBV12-5 and J usage is TRBJ2-1; TRBD2 matches 10 bases. The sample comprised PBMCs. The CDR3 protein is CASAQAGGSNEQFF. In nucleotides, the CDR3 is TGTGCTAGTGCTCAAGCGGGAGGGAGTAATGAGCAGTTCTTC. The variable domain in full, with the rest retrieved from reference TRBV12-5 and TRBJ2-1, is DARVTQTPRHKVTEMGQEVTMRCQPILGHNTVFWYRQTMMQGLELLAYFRNRAPLDDSGMPKDRFSAEMPDATLATLKIQPSEPRDSAVYFCASAQAGGSNEQFFGPGTRLTVL.